The next 30 T cell receptor beta chains were all read from a single sample in a study of shared clonotypes between healthy human individuals. Selected positively for CCR7 and CD45RO-negative, naive CD8 cells excluded terminally differentiated effector memory CD45RA+ cells. Using immunoSEQ multiplex PCR, the repertoire was profiled, and TCRdb retains in-frame clones only, with some absent. The sample holds roughly 770,000 clones, 95% to 97% seen once. The sequencing sample was made of naive CD8+ T cells sorted from blood. These receptors came from a man aged 25-45 years in good health.

The V gene is TRBV2, the J gene TRBJ1-5; D remains unclear. The CDR3 has 14 residues. Germline V gives CDR1 SNHLY, CDR2 FYNNEI. With 3 bases removed from V and 4 bases from J, the gap between germline ends came to 10 bases. The CDR3 DNA reads as TGTGCCAGCAGTGATAGTGGTCTAAATCAGCCCCAGCATTTT. This sequence encodes CASSDSGLNQPQHF.

V and J are TRBV7-9 and TRBJ1-3; D remains unclear. The CDR3 runs to 12 residues. The V and J ends lost 4 bases and 5 bases respectively, with 6 bases between them. CDR1 and CDR2 from the germline V gene are SEHNR and FQNEAQ (reference sequence). The CDR3 spells CASSSERNTIYF. CDR3 coding DNA: TGTGCCAGCAGCTCAGAACGAAACACCATATATTTT.

The chain recombines TRBV10-1 with TRBJ2-1; 9 positions agree with TRBD1. CDR1 and CDR2 (germline): WNHNN, SYGVQD (reference sequence). The CDR3 covers 16 residues. The V gene end was trimmed by 5 bases and the J gene end by 5 bases; junction bases not matched to a gene: 10. The chain's CDR3 is CASSRTGTGFHNEQFF. Written as DNA, the CDR3 is TGCGCCAGCAGTCGTACCGGGACAGGGTTCCACAATGAGCAGTTCTTC.

The chain employs TRBV7-8 and TRBJ2-5, with D perhaps matching TRBD1 (6 bases). The CDR3 totals 14 residues. Deletions cut 1 base from V and 7 bases from J, with 13 bases between. Germline CDR1 SGHVS, CDR2 FQNEAQ. CDR3 residues: CASSLEEVGGTQYF. CDR3 in DNA: TGTGCCAGCAGCTTAGAAGAAGTAGGGGGGACCCAGTACTTC.

The chain combines TRBV6-1 with TRBJ1-4; D unresolved. Trimming shortened V by 2 bases and J by 0 bases, and 13 bases separated the two germline ends. The CDR3 is 17 residues long. Germline CDR1 is MNHNS and CDR2 is SASEGT. CDR3 in DNA: TGTGCCAGCAGTGAATGGATAGTCCTCGCAACTAATGAAAAACTGTTTTTT. Protein product: CASSEWIVLATNEKLFF.

The gene calls are TRBV6-4 and TRBJ2-7; D not certain. This CDR3 region has 10 residues. Germline CDR1 reads MRHNA; CDR2 reads SNTAGT. The V and J ends lost 11 bases and 6 bases respectively, with 11 bases between them. CDR3 bases: TGTGCCGGGCAGAAGTTCGAGCAGTACTTC. It codes for CAGQKFEQYF.

Comment on this clone: Within the sample, other DNA sequences also encode this same CDR3. The chain couples TRBV7-9 to TRBJ2-5, with unresolved D. The CDR3 consists of 13 residues. Germline-derived CDR1 and CDR2 are SEHNR and FQNEAQ (reference sequence). V was trimmed by 0 bases and J by 1 base, leaving 3 bases between them. This CDR3 is CASSLALQETQYF. CDR3 nucleotides: TGTGCCAGCAGCTTAGCACTCCAAGAGACCCAGTACTTC.

The chain has TRBV5-1 and TRBJ2-7, with TRBD1 matching 8 bases. The CDR3 is made up of 15 amino acids. The germline gives CDR1 SGHRS, CDR2 YFSETQ. CDR3 residues: CASGTGPSGSYEQYF. CDR3 nucleotides: TGCGCGTCCGGGACAGGTCCCTCGGGCTCCTACGAGCAGTACTTC.

The chain links TRBV5-8 to TRBJ2-6; D is perhaps TRBD1 (6 bases). This CDR3 contains 15 residues. The germline V gene encodes CDR1 SGHTS and CDR2 YDEGEE. V lost 4 bases, J lost 0 bases, and 8 bases lay in between. The CDR3 loop is CASSKDSSGANVLTF. The CDR3 coding sequence is TGTGCCAGCAGCAAGGACAGCTCTGGGGCCAACGTCCTGACTTTC.

The chain is built from TRBV27 and TRBJ2-3; D uncertain. This CDR3 region has 15 residues. Trimming shortened V by 4 bases and J by 5 bases, and 16 bases separated the two germline ends. The germline gives CDR1 MNHEY, CDR2 SMNVEV (reference sequence). CDR3 in DNA: TGTGCCAGCAGTTCGCCTGACTCCCGTGGAGATACGCAGTATTTT. Encoded protein: CASSSPDSRGDTQYF.

This chain links TRBV7-9 with TRBJ2-1, with TRBD2 matching 13 bases. Germline CDR1 is SEHNR and CDR2 is FQNEAQ (reference sequence). The ends lost 5 bases at V and 5 bases at J; junction bases unmatched: 3. CDR3 length equals 15 residues. The CDR3 bases are TGTGCCAGCAGCCCGGGACTAGCGGGACACAATGAGCAGTTCTTC. Translating gives CASSPGLAGHNEQFF.

The V gene is TRBV5-5, the J gene TRBJ1-5, with D perhaps matching TRBD1 (6 bases). V lost 1 base and J 11 bases, leaving 16 bases between the germline ends. The germline CDR1 and CDR2 sequences are SGHKS and YYEKEE (reference sequence). The CDR3 extends over 14 amino acids. CDR3 in DNA: TGTGCCAGCAGCTTGTACAGGGAAGGGTCAGCCCAGCATTTT. This encodes CASSLYREGSAQHF.

This rearrangement joins TRBV2 to TRBJ1-2; D is perhaps TRBD1 (6 bases). Trimming shortened V by 6 bases and J by 0 bases, and 11 bases separated the two germline ends. This CDR3 spans 14 amino acids. The germline gives CDR1 SNHLY, CDR2 FYNNEI. The CDR3 nucleotides read TGTGCCAGCAGCCGAGGGGGAGCTAACTATGGCTACACCTTC. Translated: CASSRGGANYGYTF. Supplemented by reference TRBV2 and TRBJ1-2, the full variable domain reads EPEVTQTPSHQVTQMGQEVILRCVPISNHLYFYWYRQILGQKVEFLVSFYNNEISEKSEIFDDQFSVERPDGSNFTLKIRSTKLEDSAMYFCASSRGGANYGYTFGSGTRLTVV.

The chain is built from TRBV6-1 and TRBJ1-2; D gene uncertain. This CDR3 contains 13 residues. With 3 bases removed from V and 4 bases from J, the gap between germline ends came to 9 bases. Germline V gene data show CDR1 as MNHNS and CDR2 as SASEGT. Here the CDR3 reads CASSEPVLYGYTF. The CDR3 DNA is TGTGCCAGCAGTGAGCCCGTGCTCTATGGCTACACCTTC.

The chain recombines TRBV7-9 with TRBJ2-2; D may be TRBD1 (5 bases). Germline values: CDR1 SEHNR, CDR2 FQNEAQ (reference sequence). The CDR3 spans 15 residues. V was shortened by 6 bases and J by 1 base, with 12 bases between the two germline ends. The CDR3, as DNA: TGTGCCAGCAGTTCCTCCCAGGGGAACACCGGGGAGCTGTTTTTT. Translation gives CASSSSQGNTGELFF.

The chain has TRBV7-6 and TRBJ2-1; 9 positions agree with TRBD2. The V segment lost 5 bases and the J segment 0 bases; nucleotides outside the gene matches: 8. The CDR3 covers 17 residues. The germline V gene encodes CDR1 SGHVS and CDR2 FNYEAQ. The CDR3, as DNA: TGTGCCAGCAGCCTAAGACCGGGACTAGCCTCCTACAATGAGCAGTTCTTC. This gives the protein CASSLRPGLASYNEQFF.

V gene TRBV2 combines with J gene TRBJ2-1, with TRBD2 matching 8 bases. The CDR3 spans 15 residues. Germline assignment: CDR1 SNHLY and CDR2 FYNNEI. V gave up 7 bases and J gave up 7 bases; unmatched junction bases: 12. Here the CDR3 DNA reads TGTGCCAGCACGTCAAAGCGGGAGTTTTATAATGAGCAGTTCTTC. This encodes CASTSKREFYNEQFF.

In regard to this clone: This CDR3 is also generated by other DNA sequences in the sample. The J gene is TRBJ2-7, the V gene TRBV7-9; 8 positions agree with TRBD1. The V gene's germline CDR1 is SEHNR and CDR2 FQNEAQ (reference sequence). The V and J ends lost 4 bases and 9 bases, in that order; junction bases with no gene match: 5. CDR3 length: 12 amino acids. The CDR3, as DNA: TGTGCCAGCAGCTCCGGACAGGGAGGGCAGTACTTC. Amino acids: CASSSGQGGQYF. The variable domain in full, with the rest retrieved from reference TRBV7-9 and TRBJ2-7, is DTGVSQNPRHKITKRGQNVTFRCDPISEHNRLYWYRQTLGQGPEFLTYFQNEAQLEKSRLLSDRFSAERPKGSFSTLEIQRTEQGDSAMYLCASSSGQGGQYFGPGTRLTVT.

This clone was found once. The CDR3 region has the DNA TGTGCCAGCAGCTTAGCAGGCCTCGGACAGGGGAGGTACGAGCAGTACTTC. Translation gives CASSLAGLGQGRYEQYF. The chain uses TRBV7-9 and TRBJ2-7, with 9 bases that match TRBD1. Germline V gives CDR1 SEHNR, CDR2 FQNEAQ (reference sequence). V was pared by 0 bases and J by 4 bases, with 10 bases of the junction left unmatched. The CDR3 is 17 amino acids.

The V call is TRBV28, the J call TRBJ2-7; possible D gene TRBD1, 6 bases. Germline CDR1 reads MDHEN; CDR2 reads SYDVKM. The CDR3 spans 16 residues. V was trimmed by 3 bases and J by 4 bases, leaving 19 bases between them. The CDR3 nucleotides are TGTGCCAGCAGTTTTCCCCTAGAGACAGGCGGGTACGAGCAGTACTTC. Encoded protein: CASSFPLETGGYEQYF.

The V gene is TRBV7-6, the J gene TRBJ2-1; 7 bases match TRBD2. This CDR3 contains 17 residues. Unmatched junction bases numbered 11, after V lost 0 bases and J lost 6 bases. Looked up from germline, CDR1 is SGHVS and CDR2 is FNYEAQ. The CDR3 loop reads CASSLASGTNAVNEQFF. As DNA, the CDR3 is TGTGCCAGCAGCTTAGCCTCCGGGACTAATGCAGTCAATGAGCAGTTCTTC.

Only one count was recorded for this clone. This specimen includes other DNA sequences encoding the same CDR3. The chain recombines TRBV9 with TRBJ2-1; D call uncertain. From germline, CDR1 is SGDLS and CDR2 YYNGEE. V lost 0 bases and J 7 bases, leaving 5 bases between the germline ends. The CDR3 extends over 12 amino acids. For the CDR3, the DNA is TGTGCCAGCAGCGTAGGCGCAAATGAGCAGTTCTTC. It translates to CASSVGANEQFF.

This chain uses TRBV27 with TRBJ2-1; D unclear. Trimming took 5 bases from V and 12 from J, leaving 11 bases between them. The CDR3 is 11 residues long. The germline CDR1 and CDR2 sequences are MNHEY and SMNVEV (reference sequence). The CDR3 coding sequence is TGTGCCAGCAGTCGAAGACAAGGGCAGTTCTTC. Its translation: CASSRRQGQFF.

CDR3 sequence reads: CASSQVGSLEGGYTF. As DNA, the CDR3 is TGCGCCAGCAGCCAAGTTGGCAGCCTTGAGGGTGGCTACACCTTC. The J gene is TRBJ1-2, the V gene TRBV4-1, with D unresolved. The CDR3 length is 15 residues. V was pared by 1 base and J by 7 bases, with 16 bases between. Germline lookup yields CDR1 MGHRA and CDR2 YSYEKL.

The genes are TRBV11-2 and TRBJ2-7, with 8 nucleotides matching TRBD1. Germline CDR1 is SGHAT and CDR2 is FQNNGV. V lost 5 bases to trimming and J lost 9 bases; unmatched junction nucleotides: 15. This CDR3 has 15 residues. CDR3 region: CASSGLGDRIRGQYF. The CDR3 nucleotides are TGTGCCAGCAGCGGGTTGGGGGACAGGATTCGCGGGCAGTACTTC.

This clone was found once. This chain links TRBV7-2 with TRBJ2-1; no clear D. CDR3 length: 17 residues. V was shortened by 5 bases and J by 0 bases, with 17 bases between the two germline ends. The germline gives CDR1 SGHTA, CDR2 FQGNSA. The CDR3: CASSPRNHGPSYNEQFF. CDR3 sequence (DNA): TGTGCCAGCAGCCCCCGAAACCACGGTCCCTCCTACAATGAGCAGTTCTTC.

The chain has TRBV7-8 and TRBJ1-1; unclear D gene. Germline V gene data show CDR1 as SGHVS and CDR2 as FQNEAQ. This CDR3 contains 15 residues. The V gene lost 1 base and the J gene lost 3 bases, with 12 bases spanning the gap. CDR3 region: CASSLVLGLDTEAFF. The CDR3 DNA reads as TGTGCCAGCAGCTTAGTGTTAGGGTTGGACACTGAAGCTTTCTTT.

As for this clone: Additional DNA sequences in this sample encode the identical CDR3. The CDR3 DNA reads as TGTGCCAGCAGCCAAGGAGTCTACGAGCAGTACTTC. It codes for CASSQGVYEQYF. J is TRBJ2-7 and V is TRBV14; D unclear. The V gene's germline CDR1 is SGHDN and CDR2 FVKESK. The CDR3 has 12 amino acids. V gave up 1 base and J gave up 3 bases, with 4 bases separating them.

This clone was recorded only once. The chain is built from TRBV5-1 and TRBJ2-1; no firm D call. This CDR3 has 15 residues. Germline loops: CDR1 SGHRS, CDR2 YFSETQ. Trimming left V 0 bases short and J 8 bases short, with 15 bases between. The CDR3, as DNA: TGCGCCAGCAGCTTGGTGGTAGCAACGATCGATGAGCAGTTCTTC. Translation gives CASSLVVATIDEQFF.

V usage is TRBV4-2 and J usage is TRBJ2-3, with D perhaps matching TRBD2 (6 bases). Between the trimmed V and J ends, which lost 0 bases and 7 bases, there was a span of 26 bases. CDR1 is LGHNA and CDR2 is YNFKEQ in the germline V gene. This CDR3 has 19 residues. CDR3 region: CASSQDEDVLGTPFNTQYF. CDR3 sequence (DNA): TGTGCCAGCAGCCAAGATGAGGACGTTCTGGGGACTCCATTCAATACGCAGTATTTT.